The 19 T cell receptor beta chains given below trace back to one sample, sequenced in a study of blood T cell repertoires in COVID-19 (dated by TCRdb to the early 2020s). The method was the immunoSEQ multiplex PCR assay. As stored in TCRdb, this immuneACCESS dataset retains in-frame rearrangements with V and J assigned. A fraction of the clones does not appear; measured against another copy, unresolved V genes explain less than half of the discrepancy, and the remainder lacks a known reason. This sample is represented by more than 150,000 clones; 65% to 90% of them were singletons. 12% of the sample is held by the ten biggest clonotypes. The sample comprised PBMCs or T cells enriched from blood (not recorded which). The receptors originated from a man in his forties who had recovered from COVID-19.

The rearrangement uses TRBV2 and TRBJ2-7; TRBD1 matches at 10 bases. Germline CDR1 reads SNHLY; CDR2 reads FYNNEI. The CDR3 totals 14 residues. Trimming took 7 bases from V and 6 from J; bases not matched to a gene: 9. CDR3 bases: TGTGCCAGCATACGGGACAGGGGAGTCGGCGAGCAGTACTTC. Protein: CASIRDRGVGEQYF.

The V gene is TRBV20-1, the J gene TRBJ1-6; tentative D call: TRBD1 (6 bases). Trimming pared 3 bases from V and 4 bases from J, leaving 7 bases between. Germline CDR1 is DFQATT and CDR2 is SNEGSKA (reference sequence). The CDR3 loop spans 13 amino acids. For the CDR3, the DNA is TGCAGTGCTAGTGGACAGTATAATTCACCCCTCCACTTT. It encodes CSASGQYNSPLHF.

The rearrangement links TRBV5-4 to TRBJ2-5, with 8 bases identical to TRBD2. In germline, CDR1 is SGHNT, CDR2 YYREEE (reference sequence). The CDR3 runs to 15 residues. Unmatched junction bases numbered 5, after V lost 0 bases and J lost 4 bases. CDR3 bases: TGTGCCAGCAGCTTGGCGGCGGGAGGAAGAGAGACCCAGTACTTC. It translates to CASSLAAGGRETQYF.

Only one count was recorded for this clone. The rearrangement links TRBV1 to TRBJ2-4; the D call TRBD2 from the table was never checked on the DNA. TRBV1 is given as a pseudogene. The CDR3 extends over 17 amino acids. The DNA of the CDR3 is TGCACCAGCAGCCAAGATCCCGCTTGGGGGGGGGCGGACATTCAGTACTTC. It translates to CTSSQDPAWGGADIQYF.

The chain uses TRBV6-9 and TRBJ1-4; 9 nucleotides line up with TRBD1. Germline trimming cut 10 bases from V and 8 bases from J; bases unmatched to any gene: 8. The CDR3 contains 13 residues. The germline V gene encodes CDR1 MNHGY and CDR2 SVAAGI. The CDR3 loop is CAKGTGRGEKLFF. CDR3 nucleotide sequence: TGTGCCAAAGGGACAGGGCGAGGGGAAAAACTGTTTTTT.

The chain employs TRBV28 and TRBJ2-3, with D possibly being TRBD2 (6 bases). The germline V and J ends were trimmed by 7 bases and 6 bases, with 17 bases remaining between them. Germline V gives CDR1 MDHEN, CDR2 SYDVKM. The CDR3 sequence is 14 residues long. The CDR3 coding sequence is TGTGCCAGCACTGGGAGGAGGGCCCAGGATACGCAGTATTTT. Translation: CASTGRRAQDTQYF.

This chain connects TRBV24-1 to TRBJ2-7; 10 bases map to TRBD2. CDR3 length: 15 amino acids. CDR1 is KGHDR and CDR2 is SFDVKD in the germline V gene. V lost 5 bases, J lost 5 bases, and 8 bases stayed unmatched. In DNA, the CDR3 is TGTGCCACCAGTGCCAGGACTAGCGGTTTGGACGAGCAGTACTTC. Its protein product is CATSARTSGLDEQYF.

The chain employs TRBV6-1 and TRBJ1-3; no reliable D call. Germline-derived CDR1 and CDR2 are MNHNS and SASEGT. V was shortened by 4 bases and J by 0 bases, with 13 bases between the two germline ends. The CDR3 has 16 residues. This CDR3 reads CASSGLLFYSGNTIYF. The CDR3 bases are TGTGCCAGCAGTGGCCTGCTATTCTACTCTGGAAACACCATATATTTT.

The DNA of the CDR3 is TGTGCCAGCAGCCGCGTGACTAGCGGGATTCTCTACGAGCAGTACTTC. It encodes CASSRVTSGILYEQYF. The chain combines TRBV5-6 with TRBJ2-7; TRBD2 aligns across 11 bases. CDR1 and CDR2 from the germline V gene are SGHDT and YYEEEE. The CDR3 contains 16 residues. The V gene end was trimmed by 4 bases and the J gene end by 3 bases; junction bases not matched to a gene: 9.

The chain couples TRBV5-4 to TRBJ2-4; D is uncertain. Between the trimmed V and J ends, which lost 0 bases and 0 bases, there was a span of 10 bases. Germline CDR1 and CDR2: SGHNT and YYREEE (reference sequence). The CDR3 contains 16 residues. The chain's CDR3 is CASSLASPGAKNIQYF. The DNA for the CDR3 is TGTGCCAGCAGCTTGGCCTCTCCGGGAGCCAAAAACATTCAGTACTTC.

The J gene is TRBJ1-1, the V gene TRBV9, with 10 bases lining up with TRBD1. The CDR3 has 17 residues. V was pared by 4 bases and J by 0 bases, with 9 bases of the junction left unmatched. Germline V gene lookup returns CDR1 SGDLS and CDR2 YYNGEE. The CDR3 spells CASSRGTGVLMNTEAFF. The DNA for the CDR3 is TGTGCCAGCAGCAGAGGGACAGGGGTTCTCATGAACACTGAAGCTTTCTTT.

This sequence joins TRBV2 and TRBJ1-1; D unclear. Trimming shortened V by 1 base and J by 3 bases, and 6 bases separated the two germline ends. This CDR3 has 13 amino acids. The V gene's germline CDR1 is SNHLY and CDR2 FYNNEI. CDR3 coding DNA: TGTGCCAGCAGTGAAGGGCCCTACACTGAAGCTTTCTTT. As protein: CASSEGPYTEAFF.

The J gene is TRBJ1-6, the V gene TRBV4-1; D call uncertain. Germline CDR1 MGHRA, CDR2 YSYEKL. The CDR3 has 16 residues. V was trimmed by 5 bases and J by 6 bases, leaving 17 bases between them. The CDR3 loop reads CASSDWRNTANSPLHF. Written as DNA, the CDR3 is TGCGCCAGCAGCGATTGGAGAAACACTGCTAATTCACCCCTCCACTTT.

V and J are TRBV9 and TRBJ2-3, with 11 bases identical to TRBD2. CDR3 length equals 20 residues. The J segment lost 1 base and the V segment lost 0 bases, leaving 13 bases of the junction unmatched. Germline V gene data show CDR1 as SGDLS and CDR2 as YYNGEE. The CDR3 sequence: CASSVEDVSSGRWGTDTQYF. CDR3 sequence (DNA): TGTGCCAGCAGCGTAGAAGATGTGTCTAGCGGGAGGTGGGGCACAGATACGCAGTATTTT.

The chain is built from TRBV7-9 and TRBJ1-2; no clear D gene. This CDR3 is 13 amino acids long. CDR1 is SEHNR, CDR2 FQNEAQ, per germline (reference sequence). V shed 6 bases and J shed 1 base, with 9 bases lying between them. The CDR3 nucleotides are TGTGCCAGCAGGGAGGGAGTTAACTATGGCTACACCTTC. This gives the protein CASREGVNYGYTF. The full variable domain, in which reference TRBV7-9 and TRBJ1-2 provide the parts outside the CDR3, is DTGVSQNPRHKITKRGQNVTFRCDPISEHNRLYWYRQTLGQGPEFLTYFQNEAQLEKSRLLSDRFSAERPKGSFSTLEIQRTEQGDSAMYLCASREGVNYGYTFGSGTRLTVV.

This clone was seen a few times. The chain links TRBV6-5 to TRBJ1-2; 10 bases line up with TRBD1. CDR3 size: 14 residues. Germline trimming cut 6 bases from V and 7 bases from J; bases unmatched to any gene: 8. Looked up from germline, CDR1 is MNHEY and CDR2 is SVGAGI. The CDR3 region is CASRSGQGLGGYTF. DNA for the CDR3: TGTGCCAGCAGGTCGGGACAGGGGTTAGGTGGCTACACCTTC.

The rearrangement uses TRBV11-2 and TRBJ2-1; 8 nucleotides align to TRBD2. Looked up from germline, CDR1 is SGHAT and CDR2 is FQNNGV. V lost 5 bases and J lost 9; bases outside the gene matches: 12. This CDR3 spans 15 amino acids. The CDR3: CASSHPQAGDGEQFF. As DNA, the CDR3 is TGTGCCAGCAGCCACCCGCAAGCGGGAGATGGTGAGCAGTTCTTC.

This chain connects TRBV4-3 to TRBJ2-1; the match to TRBD2 covers 8 bases. Germline values: CDR1 LGHNA, CDR2 YSLEER. J was trimmed by 8 bases and V by 0 bases; bases with no gene match: 6. The CDR3 length is 15 residues. CDR3 DNA sequence: TGCGCCAGCAGCCAAGAAAGCGGGAGTGGGGATGAGCAGTTCTTC. As protein: CASSQESGSGDEQFF.

CDR3 sequence (DNA): TGTGCCAGCAGAGCACAGGGCGGCGGGAATGAAAAACTGTTTTTT. Its protein is CASRAQGGGNEKLFF. This chain uses TRBV7-9 with TRBJ1-4; TRBD1 might be the D (6 bases). Germline V CDR1 and CDR2: SEHNR, FQNEAQ (reference sequence). This CDR3 spans 15 amino acids. V was shortened by 6 bases and J by 5 bases, with 16 bases between the two germline ends.